A selection of T cell receptor beta chains follows, all from one sample in a study of Graves' ophthalmopathy and Graves' hyperthyroidism. TCRdb reanalysed the multiplex PCR reads using MiXCR and keeps one entry per CDR3 protein. The data contain hundreds of thousands of distinct CDR3 sequences, about 38% of them singletons. What was sequenced was peripheral blood. The receptors were gathered from an adult man with Graves' ophthalmopathy. The CDR3 runs from the conserved cysteine through the conserved F or W. The D gene is left open where the match is weak. A clone size is listed for some rows: how often the clone was seen (once, few, many), or a class if it is expanded.

TRBJ2-3	once	17	TRBV11-2	.	TGTGCCAGCAGTTTAGGGGCCAGGGCTATCCCGGGGAATACGCAGTATTTT	CASSLGARAIPGNTQYF
TRBJ1-5	.	11	TRBV29-1	.	TGCAGCGGGGGCGGGAATCAGCCCCAGCATTTT	CSGGGNQPQHF
TRBJ2-3	.	12	TRBV10-3	.	TGTGCCATCTCAGACAACACAGATACGCAGTATTTT	CAISDNTDTQYF
TRBJ2-7	many	14	TRBV20-1	.	TGCAGTGCTAGAGATCGGCAGGGTGGCTACGAGCAGTACTTC	CSARDRQGGYEQYF
TRBJ1-1	once	12	TRBV10-3	.	TGTGCCATCAACCGGGACCTTAGTGAAGCTTTCTTT	CAINRDLSEAFF
TRBJ1-2	.	13	TRBV5-4	.	TGTGCCGGCAGCTCAGTATTGGGTCGTGGCTACACCTTC	CAGSSVLGRGYTF
TRBJ1-1	many	14	TRBV7-3	TRBD1	TGTGCCAGCAGCGCCACAGGGGGCCGGACTGAAGCTTTCTTT	CASSATGGRTEAFF
TRBJ1-5	many	16	TRBV4-1	TRBD1	TGCGCCAGCAGCCACCCGGGACAGGGGAAAAATCAGCCCCAGCATTTT	CASSHPGQGKNQPQHF
TRBJ2-7	many	13	TRBV5-8	.	TGTGCCAGCAGCGGCTGGGACCGCTACGAGCAGTACTTC	CASSGWDRYEQYF
TRBJ2-5	few	14	TRBV20-1	TRBD1	TGCAGTGCAAACCGGGACAGGGTTGGAGAGACCCAGTACTTC	CSANRDRVGETQYF
TRBJ1-2	.	14	TRBV10-3	TRBD1	TGTGCCAGCAGTTACTCGGACAGGGAGAGGGGCTACACCTTC	CASSYSDRERGYTF
TRBJ1-1	many	12	TRBV12-3/TRBV12-4	.	TGTGCCAGCAGGAGCTGGTTCACTGAAGCTTTCTTT	CASRSWFTEAFF
TRBJ2-3	.	14	TRBV10-3	.	TGTGCCATCAGTGGTGGCGTAGGTCCAGATACGCAGTATTTT	CAISGGVGPDTQYF
TRBJ2-2	few	16	TRBV11-1	.	TGTGCCAGCAGCCCATTGGGGGGGGCGAGGGCCGGGGAGCTGTTTTTT	CASSPLGGARAGELFF
TRBJ2-7	.	15	TRBV15	.	TGTGCCACCAGCAGAGAACGCGGGGATGCCTACGAGCAGTACTTC	CATSRERGDAYEQYF
TRBJ2-1	.	13	TRBV2	.	TGTGCCAGCAGTGAAGACCCTTACAATGAGCAGTTCTTC	CASSEDPYNEQFF
TRBJ2-5	.	15	TRBV5-1	TRBD1	TGCGCCAGCAGCGAGGGACAGGGAGCACAAGAGACCAAGTACTTC	CASSEGQGAQETKYF
TRBJ2-5	.	12	TRBV12-3/TRBV12-4	.	TGTGCCAGCAGGCCGCGAGGAGAGACCCAGTACTTC	CASRPRGETQYF
TRBJ2-5	many	13	TRBV2	.	TGTGCCAGCAGTGACAGTTTCCAAGAGACCCAGTACTTC	CASSDSFQETQYF
TRBJ1-2	many	13	TRBV10-3	.	TGTGCCACCCAAGGGGAACCTAACTATGGCTACACCTTC	CATQGEPNYGYTF
TRBJ2-7	.	16	TRBV11-1	TRBD1	TGTGCCAGCAGCTTCACCGGGACAGGGGGCTCCTACGAGCAGTACTTC	CASSFTGTGGSYEQYF
TRBJ1-1	once	13	TRBV2	TRBD1	TGTGCCAGCACACCGGGACAGGAAGGTGAAGCTTTCTTT	CASTPGQEGEAFF
TRBJ1-5	.	18	TRBV10-2	TRBD1	TGCGCCAGCAGGGTCTCCGGGACAGGGAGGGGAAGGGCTCAGCCCCAGCATTTT	CASRVSGTGRGRAQPQHF
TRBJ1-4	.	19	TRBV5-4	TRBD1	TGTGCCAGCAGCTTGCACCCGGGACAGGGGTTGTTGTCTAATGAAAAACTGTTTTTT	CASSLHPGQGLLSNEKLFF
TRBJ2-7	many	15	TRBV7-8	.	TGTGCCAGCAGCTTACCGGCGGGCCAGGCCTACGAGCAGTACTTC	CASSLPAGQAYEQYF
TRBJ2-2	.	13	TRBV6-6	.	TGTGCCAGCAGTCGCAGGGTTTTCGGGGAGCTGTTTTTT	CASSRRVFGELFF
TRBJ1-4	.	17	TRBV9	.	TGTGCCAGCAGCCAAGGGGTCGAGGGAGACCTTAATGAAAAACTGTTTTTT	CASSQGVEGDLNEKLFF
TRBJ1-5	many	15	TRBV19	TRBD1	TGTGCCAGTAGTATAGTGGGACAGCTCAATCAGCCCCAGCATTTT	CASSIVGQLNQPQHF
TRBJ1-3	few	16	TRBV5-1	.	TGCGCCAGCAGCTTCCTTGACCGCAGCTCTGGAAACACCATATATTTT	CASSFLDRSSGNTIYF
TRBJ2-2	.	14	TRBV20-1	.	TGCAGTGCTAGACCTACAGAGAACACCGGGGAGCTGTTTTTT	CSARPTENTGELFF
TRBJ1-1	many	15	TRBV12-3/TRBV12-4	TRBD1	TGTGCCAGCAGTTTCGGGGAGGGGGCGAACACTGAAGCTTTCTTT	CASSFGEGANTEAFF
TRBJ1-5	.	14	TRBV6-6	.	TGTGCCAGCAGGGTCGGCCAGCCCAATCAGCCCCAGCATTTT	CASRVGQPNQPQHF
TRBJ1-1	many	17	TRBV7-6	.	TGTGCCAGCAGCTTAGTTCCCCCGGACAGACTGAACACTGAAGCTTTCTTT	CASSLVPPDRLNTEAFF
TRBJ1-5	few	15	TRBV12-3/TRBV12-4	TRBD1	TGTGCCAGCAGCGACAGGGAGAGTAGGAGTCAGCCCCAGCATTTT	CASSDRESRSQPQHF
TRBJ1-4	few	15	TRBV10-3	.	TGTGCCACCAAAAAGGCGGGCTCAACTAATGAAAAACTGTTTTTT	CATKKAGSTNEKLFF
TRBJ1-5	.	16	TRBV10-2	TRBD1	TGCGCCAGCAGCAGATCAGGGCAGGGAGGGGGCCAGCCCCAGCATTTT	CASSRSGQGGGQPQHF
TRBJ1-1	.	13	TRBV7-9	.	TGTGCCAGCACCTCGGGGGGGCAAACGGAAGCTTTCTTT	CASTSGGQTEAFF
TRBJ1-6	many	18	TRBV11-3	.	TGTGCCAGCAGCTTAGTCCCCCAGATGGACAGCCTTTTTTCACCCCTCCACTTT	CASSLVPQMDSLFSPLHF
TRBJ1-2	many	14	TRBV20-1	TRBD1	TGCAGTGCTAGAGTTCCCGACAGGGCCTATGGCTACACCTTC	CSARVPDRAYGYTF
TRBJ2-7	.	15	TRBV29-1	TRBD1	TGCAGCGTAGGGGGCGGGACAGGGGACTCCTACGAGCAGTACTTC	CSVGGGTGDSYEQYF
TRBJ1-6	many	17	TRBV5-1	TRBD1	TGCGCCAGCAGCTTGGGAAATTCTGACAGGGTCAAATCACCCCTCCACTTT	CASSLGNSDRVKSPLHF
TRBJ1-2	many	14	TRBV2	.	TGTGCCAGCAATTCCGGCAGTCTTAACTATGGCTACACCTTC	CASNSGSLNYGYTF
TRBJ2-2	.	15	TRBV7-2	.	TGTGCCAGCAGCTTAGTTGGGGGTCAGACCGGGGAGCTGTTTTTT	CASSLVGGQTGELFF
TRBJ1-1	.	14	TRBV10-1	TRBD1	TGCGCCAGCAGTGAGTCCCGACAGGGACGTGAAGCTTTCTTT	CASSESRQGREAFF
TRBJ1-2	few	13	TRBV2	TRBD1	TGTGCCAGCAGTTACACGCCAGGGGGGGGCTACACCTTC	CASSYTPGGGYTF
TRBJ1-5	many	14	TRBV5-8	.	TGTGCCAGCAGCTTGGCGGGGGCAAATCAGCCCCAGCATTTT	CASSLAGANQPQHF
TRBJ1-3	.	14	TRBV10-3	.	TGTGCCATCAGTGCGGCAGGGGACGGAAGCACCATATATTTT	CAISAAGDGSTIYF
TRBJ2-7	many	20	TRBV10-3	TRBD2	TGTGCCATCAGTGAGTCGACTCGGGCTAGCGGGAGTATGGCCCTCGACGAGCAGTACTTC	CAISESTRASGSMALDEQYF
TRBJ1-1	.	11	TRBV30	.	TGTGCCTGGAGTGTGGGCTCTGAAGCTTTCTTT	CAWSVGSEAFF